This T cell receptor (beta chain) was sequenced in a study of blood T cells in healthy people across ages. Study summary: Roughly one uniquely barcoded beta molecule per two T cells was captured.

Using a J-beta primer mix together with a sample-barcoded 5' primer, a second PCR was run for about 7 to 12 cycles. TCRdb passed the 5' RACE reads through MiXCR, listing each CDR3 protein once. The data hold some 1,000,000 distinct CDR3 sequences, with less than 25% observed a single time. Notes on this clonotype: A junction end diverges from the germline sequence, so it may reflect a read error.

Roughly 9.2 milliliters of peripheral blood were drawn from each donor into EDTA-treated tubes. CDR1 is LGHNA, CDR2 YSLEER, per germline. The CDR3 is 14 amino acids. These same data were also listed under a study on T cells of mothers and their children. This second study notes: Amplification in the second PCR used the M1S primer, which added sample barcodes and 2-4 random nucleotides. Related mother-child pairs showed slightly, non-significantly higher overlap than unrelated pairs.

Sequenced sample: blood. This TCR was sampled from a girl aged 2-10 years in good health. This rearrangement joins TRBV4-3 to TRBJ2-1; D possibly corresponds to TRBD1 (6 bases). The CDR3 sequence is CASSRETGDNEQFF. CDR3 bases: TGCGCTAGCAGCCGAGAGACAGGAGACAATGAGCAGTTCTTC.